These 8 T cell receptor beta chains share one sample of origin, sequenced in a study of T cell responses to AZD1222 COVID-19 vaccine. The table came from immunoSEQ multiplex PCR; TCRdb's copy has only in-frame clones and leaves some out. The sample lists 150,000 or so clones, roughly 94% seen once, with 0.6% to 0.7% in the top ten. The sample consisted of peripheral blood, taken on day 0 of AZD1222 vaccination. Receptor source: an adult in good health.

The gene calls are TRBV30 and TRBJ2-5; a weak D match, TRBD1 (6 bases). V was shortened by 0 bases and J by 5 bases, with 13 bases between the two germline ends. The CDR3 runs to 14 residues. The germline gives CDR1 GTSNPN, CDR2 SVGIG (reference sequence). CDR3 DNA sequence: TGTGCCTGGAGTGTAATACAGGGTCGGGAGACCCAGTACTTC. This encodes CAWSVIQGRETQYF.

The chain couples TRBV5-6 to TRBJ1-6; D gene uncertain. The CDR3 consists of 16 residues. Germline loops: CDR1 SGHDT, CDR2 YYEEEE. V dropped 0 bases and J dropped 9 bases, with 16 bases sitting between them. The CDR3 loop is CASSLGSMVAFSPLHF. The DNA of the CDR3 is TGTGCCAGCAGCTTGGGCTCAATGGTGGCGTTTTCACCCCTCCACTTT.

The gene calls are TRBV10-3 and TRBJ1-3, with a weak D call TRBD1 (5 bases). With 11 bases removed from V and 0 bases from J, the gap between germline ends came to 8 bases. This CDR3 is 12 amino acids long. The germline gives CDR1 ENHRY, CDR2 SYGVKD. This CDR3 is CALGGSGNTIYF. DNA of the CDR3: TGTGCCTTGGGGGGCTCTGGAAACACCATATATTTT.

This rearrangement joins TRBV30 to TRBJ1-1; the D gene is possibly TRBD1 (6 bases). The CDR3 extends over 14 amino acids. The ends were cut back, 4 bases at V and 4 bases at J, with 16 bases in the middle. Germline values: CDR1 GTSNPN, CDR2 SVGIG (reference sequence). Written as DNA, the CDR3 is TGTGCCTGGACCCGAGGGGGTTTTGGCACTGAAGCTTTCTTT. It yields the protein CAWTRGGFGTEAFF. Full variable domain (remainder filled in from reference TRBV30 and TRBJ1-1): SQTIHQWPATLVQPVGSPLSLECTVEGTSNPNLYWYRQAAGRGLQLLFYSVGIGQISSEVPQNLSASRPQDRQFILSSKKLLLSDSGFYLCAWTRGGFGTEAFFGQGTRLTVV.

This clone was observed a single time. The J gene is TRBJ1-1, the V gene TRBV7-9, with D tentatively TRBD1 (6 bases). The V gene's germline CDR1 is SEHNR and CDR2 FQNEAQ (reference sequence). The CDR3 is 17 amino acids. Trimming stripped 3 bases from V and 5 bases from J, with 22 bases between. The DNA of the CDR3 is TGTGCCAGCAGCTTTCTCGCAAACAGGGTTTCGGAGACTGAAGCTTTCTTT. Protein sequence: CASSFLANRVSETEAFF.

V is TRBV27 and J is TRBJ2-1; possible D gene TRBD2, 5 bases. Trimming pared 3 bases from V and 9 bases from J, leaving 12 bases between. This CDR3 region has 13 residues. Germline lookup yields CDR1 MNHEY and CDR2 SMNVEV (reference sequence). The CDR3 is CASSLALVSEQFF. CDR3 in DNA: TGTGCCAGCAGTTTGGCACTAGTGAGTGAGCAGTTCTTC.

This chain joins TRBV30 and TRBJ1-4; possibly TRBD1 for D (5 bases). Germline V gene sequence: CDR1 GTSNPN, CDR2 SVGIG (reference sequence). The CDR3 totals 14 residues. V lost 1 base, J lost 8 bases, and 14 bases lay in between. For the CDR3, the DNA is TGTGCCTGGAGTGGAGGACTCGGGGGGGAAAAACTGTTTTTT. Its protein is CAWSGGLGGEKLFF.

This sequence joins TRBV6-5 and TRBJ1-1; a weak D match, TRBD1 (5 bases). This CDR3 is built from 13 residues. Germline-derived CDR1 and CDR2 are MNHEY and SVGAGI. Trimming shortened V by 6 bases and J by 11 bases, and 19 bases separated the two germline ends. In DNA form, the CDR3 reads TGTGCCAGCAGCGCCGGGACTGGGACGGGGGCTTTCTTT. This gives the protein CASSAGTGTGAFF.